This T cell receptor (beta chain) appears in the sequencing data of a study of control samples from healthy donors and cancer patients. Assay used: immunoSEQ multiplex PCR; TCRdb lists only in-frame clones, some missing. Here the sample spans about 120,000 clones, about 90% being singletons. Deletions cut 0 bases from V and 0 bases from J, with 6 bases between. Looked up from germline, CDR1 is LGHNA and CDR2 is YSLEER. The CDR3 contains 15 residues. The V and J genes are TRBV4-3 and TRBJ1-3, with D unclear. The clonotype was recovered from a man aged 50 or older in good health. The sample was blood. In DNA form, the CDR3 reads TGCGCCAGCAGCCAAGAGGGTCACTCTGGAAACACCATATATTTT. This translates into CASSQEGHSGNTIYF.